The T cell receptor (beta chain) described here comes from a study of T-cell memory formation after mild COVID-19. To note about this clonotype: The target antigen is unknown.

V lost 1 base, J lost 0 bases, and 0 bases lay in between. Germline V CDR1 and CDR2: SQVTM, ANQGSEA. The CDR3 consists of 11 residues. Constant-segment primers and 5'RACE yielded cDNA libraries for TCR alpha and TCR beta, each carrying sample barcodes and UMIs. TCRdb recomputed calls from the 5' RACE reads with MiXCR, one row per CDR3 protein. This table has hundreds of thousands of distinct CDR3 sequences, 20% to 25% appearing once. Study conclusions and caveats: Cross-reactive memory appears to have joined, as suggested by some responding clones showing up in pre-infection memory. Contracting clones localized mainly to CM and EM when CD4+ and mainly to EMRA when CD8+.

This chain joins TRBV29-1 and TRBJ1-1; D is unresolved. Sequenced material: PBMCs or a T cell subset sorted from them (not recorded which). This TCR derives from a young man who had mild COVID-19 (a few samples of this study predate the infection). Cell type and time point are not known. The CDR3 here is CSVEVNTEAFF. The CDR3 DNA reads as TGCAGCGTTGAAGTGAACACTGAAGCTTTCTTT.